Sequencing of this TCR beta chain was carried out in a study of T cells expressing NK-cell markers. Study summary: Seropositivity for HCMV was found in most of the eight sequenced donors, with one seronegative.

With regard to this clonotype: Its antigen remains unknown.

Using the 5' RACE reads, TCRdb records one entry per CDR3 protein without DNA. Its listing shows 200,000 to 300,000 distinct CDR3 sequences. The CDR3 contains 15 residues. Germline V gene sequence: CDR1 MNHEY, CDR2 SVGEGT. Study-wide results and caveats: Each of roughly 6 donors carried dominant NKG2C+ clonotypes accounting for roughly 1.0-7.5% of CD8+ T cells.

J is TRBJ1-1 and V is TRBV6-2 or TRBV6-3; TCRdb lists TRBD1, though no DNA is available to test this call. The sequencing sample was made of blood T cells: a sorted CD56 or NKG2C T cell subset, CD4+ or CD8+ T cells, or bulk PBMC T cells (not recorded which). The receptor was isolated from a woman between 18 and 70 years old in good health. Here the CDR3 reads CASSRFAGDGTEAFF.